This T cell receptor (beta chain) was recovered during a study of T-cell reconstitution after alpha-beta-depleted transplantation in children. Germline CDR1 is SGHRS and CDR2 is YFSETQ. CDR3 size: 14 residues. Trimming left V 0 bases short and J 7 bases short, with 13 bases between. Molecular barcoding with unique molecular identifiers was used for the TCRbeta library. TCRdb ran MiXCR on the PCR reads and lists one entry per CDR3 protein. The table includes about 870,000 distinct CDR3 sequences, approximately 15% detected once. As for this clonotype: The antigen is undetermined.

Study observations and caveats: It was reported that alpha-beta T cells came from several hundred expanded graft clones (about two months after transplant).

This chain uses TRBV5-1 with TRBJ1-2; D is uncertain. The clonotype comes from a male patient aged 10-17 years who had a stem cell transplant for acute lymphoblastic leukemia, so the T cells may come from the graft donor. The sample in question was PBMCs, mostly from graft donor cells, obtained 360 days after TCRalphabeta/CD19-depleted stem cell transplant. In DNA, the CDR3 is TGCGCCAGCAGCTTGGACTTGCCAATTGGTGGCTACACCTTC. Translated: CASSLDLPIGGYTF.